Listed here are 2 T cell receptor beta chains from one sample, sequenced in a study of T-cell memory formation after mild COVID-19 (dated by TCRdb to the early 2020s). Library construction relied on 5' RACE. The instrument given in TCRdb is Illumina NovaSeq 6000. Clones were called with MiXCR by TCRdb after fastp trimmed the public reads at Q25, and only in-frame beta chains were retained. Every CDR3 protein is listed once, alongside the most common genes and DNA of its rows. For this sample the table gives hundreds of thousands of distinct CDR3 sequences, of which about 20% were detected only once. The ten most abundant clones make up 9.5% to 15% of the sample. The sample was PBMCs or a T cell subset sorted from them (not recorded which). These receptor sequences come from an adult woman who had mild COVID-19 (a few samples of this study predate the infection). The sample titles of this study are shuffled in the database, so cell type and time point are left out; the donor was told from shared clones.

This clonotype occurred a few times. This rearrangement joins TRBV5-6 to TRBJ1-1; TRBD1 might be the D (5 bases). The CDR3 extends over 16 amino acids. Deletions cut 0 bases from V and 0 bases from J, with 12 bases between. CDR1 and CDR2 from the germline V gene are SGHDT and YYEEEE. The CDR3 nucleotides are TGTGCCAGCAGCTTGGAGGCAGGGCGGGTGAACACTGAAGCTTTCTTT. Translating gives CASSLEAGRVNTEAFF.

This clonotype was recorded at least ten times. The chain has TRBV25-1 and TRBJ2-7; D is possibly TRBD1 (5 bases). CDR3 length: 16 residues. Germline assignment: CDR1 MGHDK and CDR2 SYGVNS. V was shortened by 1 base and J by 4 bases, with 17 bases between the two germline ends. In DNA form, the CDR3 reads TGTGCCAGCAGTGAATTAGGCAGGGCCCAAGGGTACGAGCAGTACTTC. Its protein is CASSELGRAQGYEQYF.